These T cell receptor beta chains were read from a single sample in a study of T-cell memory formation after mild COVID-19. TCRdb analysed the 5' RACE reads with MiXCR anew, one entry per CDR3 protein. Among approximately 150,000 distinct CDR3 sequences listed, about 14% were seen once. Sequences were obtained from PBMCs or a T cell subset sorted from them (not recorded which). These receptors all come from an adult woman who had mild COVID-19 (a few samples of this study predate the infection). Cell type and time point are not known. The CDR3 runs from the conserved cysteine through the conserved F or W. Fields, in order: clone size, V gene, D gene, J gene, CDR3 protein, CDR3 DNA. D genes are given only for firm matches. The size of a clone is reported for some rows only, either as once, few or many, or as a class for expanded clones.

size: few
V: TRBV6-1
D: -
J: TRBJ2-1
CDR3: CASSEAHRPERFF
DNA: TGTGCCAGCAGTGAAGCGCACAGGCCCGAGAGGTTCTTC

size: few
V: TRBV29-1
D: TRBD2
J: TRBJ2-3
CDR3: CSVEDRGLAGVVHTQYF
DNA: TGCAGCGTTGAAGATCGCGGACTAGCGGGAGTGGTTCATACGCAGTATTTT

size: few
V: TRBV5-6
D: -
J: TRBJ2-5
CDR3: CASSLTLREEETQYF
DNA: TGTGCCAGCAGCTTGACGCTCCGGGAAGAAGAGACCCAGTACTTC

size: many
V: TRBV11-2
D: -
J: TRBJ1-1
CDR3: CASSSRGTIAFF
DNA: TGTGCCAGCAGCTCCCGTGGGACAATAGCTTTCTTT

size: few
V: TRBV4-2
D: -
J: TRBJ2-1
CDR3: CASSQDKVGGDEQFF
DNA: TGTGCCAGCAGCCAAGATAAAGTAGGGGGGGATGAGCAGTTCTTC

size: -
V: TRBV6-6
D: -
J: TRBJ2-1
CDR3: CASSYELSSYNEQFF
DNA: TGTGCCAGCAGTTATGAATTGAGCTCCTACAATGAGCAGTTCTTC

size: -
V: TRBV7-9
D: TRBD2
J: TRBJ2-5
CDR3: CASSLGPGGGDQETQYF
DNA: TGTGCCAGCAGTCTAGGCCCTGGCGGGGGGGACCAAGAGACCCAGTACTTC

size: few
V: TRBV5-6
D: TRBD1
J: TRBJ2-1
CDR3: CASSFVAGGINEQFF
DNA: TGTGCCAGCAGCTTTGTGGCAGGGGGCATCAATGAGCAGTTCTTC

size: few
V: TRBV24-1
D: -
J: TRBJ2-1
CDR3: CATTGEASNEQFF
DNA: TGTGCCACCACAGGGGAAGCATCAAATGAGCAGTTCTTC

size: -
V: TRBV6-5
D: TRBD1
J: TRBJ1-2
CDR3: CASSSTGAGYTF
DNA: TGTGCCAGCAGTTCGACAGGGGCTGGCTACACCTTC

size: once
V: TRBV6-6
D: TRBD1
J: TRBJ1-2
CDR3: CASSYSTGGNYGYTF
DNA: TGTGCCAGCAGTTACTCAACAGGGGGGAACTATGGCTACACCTTC

size: -
V: TRBV7-2
D: -
J: TRBJ2-7
CDR3: CASSLGRLAYEQYF
DNA: TGTGCCAGCAGCTTAGGTCGGTTGGCCTACGAGCAGTACTTC

size: few
V: TRBV5-4
D: -
J: TRBJ2-3
CDR3: CASSPDKELDTQYF
DNA: TGTGCCAGCAGCCCGGACAAGGAGCTTGATACGCAGTATTTT

size: -
V: TRBV5-1
D: -
J: TRBJ1-1
CDR3: CASSLDRTEAFF
DNA: TGCGCCAGCAGCCTCGACAGAACTGAAGCTTTCTTT

size: few
V: TRBV7-9
D: -
J: TRBJ2-7
CDR3: CASSLAAATGSYEQYF
DNA: TGTGCCAGCAGCTTAGCGGCGGCGACAGGATCCTACGAGCAGTACTTC

size: medium-sized
V: TRBV12-3/TRBV12-4
D: -
J: TRBJ2-7
CDR3: CASSLTRYYEQYF
DNA: TGTGCCAGCAGTCTTACAAGATACTACGAGCAGTACTTC

size: -
V: TRBV10-3
D: TRBD2
J: TRBJ2-1
CDR3: CAISEWTSGYFKSYNEQFF
DNA: TGTGCCATCAGTGAGTGGACTAGCGGATACTTCAAATCCTACAATGAGCAGTTCTTC

size: many
V: TRBV5-1
D: -
J: TRBJ2-3
CDR3: CASRRDSTRTDTQYF
DNA: TGCGCCAGCAGACGAGACAGCACTCGCACAGATACGCAGTATTTT

size: -
V: TRBV4-1
D: -
J: TRBJ1-4
CDR3: CASSQESRGFEKLFF
DNA: TGCGCCAGCAGCCAAGAGAGTAGAGGGTTTGAAAAACTGTTTTTT

size: -
V: TRBV6-1
D: -
J: TRBJ1-4
CDR3: CASSDGGRANEKLFF
DNA: TGTGCCAGCAGTGACGGCGGGAGGGCTAATGAAAAACTGTTTTTT

size: -
V: TRBV3-1
D: -
J: TRBJ2-2
CDR3: CASSQDIPGNTGELFF
DNA: TGTGCCAGCAGCCAAGATATCCCAGGGAACACCGGGGAGCTGTTTTTT

size: -
V: TRBV9
D: TRBD1
J: TRBJ2-7
CDR3: CASSPRDRPQYF
DNA: TGTGCCAGCAGCCCCAGGGACAGGCCCCAGTACTTC

size: many
V: TRBV5-1
D: -
J: TRBJ2-5
CDR3: CASSFNGGAPQETQYF
DNA: TGCGCCAGCAGCTTCAATGGGGGGGCTCCCCAAGAGACCCAGTACTTC

size: -
V: TRBV7-9
D: TRBD1
J: TRBJ2-7
CDR3: CASSKDRAASYEQYF
DNA: TGTGCCAGCAGCAAGGACAGGGCGGCATCCTACGAGCAGTACTTC

size: -
V: TRBV18
D: -
J: TRBJ2-5
CDR3: CASSPPTPPGETQYF
DNA: TGTGCCAGCTCTCCGCCGACTCCCCCGGGGGAGACCCAGTACTTC

size: -
V: TRBV3-1
D: TRBD2
J: TRBJ2-5
CDR3: CASSLRLAGGETQYF
DNA: TGTGCCAGCAGCCTTAGGCTAGCGGGAGGAGAGACCCAGTACTTC

size: -
V: TRBV12-3/TRBV12-4
D: TRBD1
J: TRBJ2-1
CDR3: CASRPGQSYNEQFF
DNA: TGTGCCAGCAGACCGGGACAGTCCTACAATGAGCAGTTCTTC

size: once
V: TRBV5-1
D: -
J: TRBJ2-5
CDR3: CASRRELETQYF
DNA: TGCGCCAGCAGAAGGGAGCTGGAGACCCAGTACTTC

size: few
V: TRBV6-5
D: TRBD1
J: TRBJ2-5
CDR3: CASSRTGKETQYF
DNA: TGTGCCAGCAGCCGGACAGGGAAAGAGACCCAGTACTTC

size: few
V: TRBV4-2
D: TRBD1
J: TRBJ2-6
CDR3: CASSRRGQGLSGANVLTF
DNA: TGTGCCAGCAGCCGCCGGGGACAGGGACTCTCTGGGGCCAACGTCCTGACTTTC

size: few
V: TRBV18
D: -
J: TRBJ2-2
CDR3: CASSPPTYTGELFF
DNA: TGTGCCAGCTCACCGCCCACGTACACCGGGGAGCTGTTTTTT

size: -
V: TRBV12-3/TRBV12-4
D: -
J: TRBJ2-1
CDR3: CACLVREGQFF
DNA: TGTGCTTGTTTGGTCCGCGAGGGGCAGTTCTTC

size: few
V: TRBV7-9
D: -
J: TRBJ2-7
CDR3: CASSLARDKTYEQYF
DNA: TGTGCCAGCAGCTTGGCCCGGGACAAGACCTACGAGCAGTACTTC

size: -
V: TRBV18
D: -
J: TRBJ2-5
CDR3: CASSQNQETQYF
DNA: TGTGCCAGCTCACAGAACCAAGAGACCCAGTACTTC

size: -
V: TRBV20-1
D: -
J: TRBJ2-7
CDR3: CSAIPGDPTYEQYF
DNA: TGCAGTGCCATTCCAGGGGACCCAACCTACGAGCAGTACTTC

size: -
V: TRBV27
D: -
J: TRBJ1-2
CDR3: CASSLSGFSGYTF
DNA: TGTGCCAGCAGTTTATCGGGGTTCTCCGGCTACACCTTC

size: -
V: TRBV6-5
D: -
J: TRBJ2-7
CDR3: CACGDPSYEQYF
DNA: TGTGCCTGTGGGGACCCATCCTACGAGCAGTACTTC

size: -
V: TRBV6-5
D: TRBD1
J: TRBJ2-7
CDR3: CASSLDRSYEQYF
DNA: TGTGCCAGCAGTTTGGACAGGTCCTACGAGCAGTACTTC

size: -
V: TRBV6-1
D: -
J: TRBJ1-5
CDR3: CASSDWGHNQPQHF
DNA: TGTGCCAGCAGTGACTGGGGCCACAATCAGCCCCAGCATTTT

size: few
V: TRBV25-1
D: TRBD1
J: TRBJ2-5
CDR3: CASSEWTGGRETQYF
DNA: TGTGCCAGCAGTGAATGGACAGGGGGCAGGGAGACCCAGTACTTC

size: few
V: TRBV4-1
D: -
J: TRBJ2-1
CDR3: CASSPVGVSYNEQFF
DNA: TGCGCCAGCAGCCCCGTGGGGGTGTCCTACAATGAGCAGTTCTTC

size: few
V: TRBV3-1
D: -
J: TRBJ2-7
CDR3: CASSQDGKNYEQYF
DNA: TGTGCCAGCAGCCAAGACGGGAAGAACTACGAGCAGTACTTC